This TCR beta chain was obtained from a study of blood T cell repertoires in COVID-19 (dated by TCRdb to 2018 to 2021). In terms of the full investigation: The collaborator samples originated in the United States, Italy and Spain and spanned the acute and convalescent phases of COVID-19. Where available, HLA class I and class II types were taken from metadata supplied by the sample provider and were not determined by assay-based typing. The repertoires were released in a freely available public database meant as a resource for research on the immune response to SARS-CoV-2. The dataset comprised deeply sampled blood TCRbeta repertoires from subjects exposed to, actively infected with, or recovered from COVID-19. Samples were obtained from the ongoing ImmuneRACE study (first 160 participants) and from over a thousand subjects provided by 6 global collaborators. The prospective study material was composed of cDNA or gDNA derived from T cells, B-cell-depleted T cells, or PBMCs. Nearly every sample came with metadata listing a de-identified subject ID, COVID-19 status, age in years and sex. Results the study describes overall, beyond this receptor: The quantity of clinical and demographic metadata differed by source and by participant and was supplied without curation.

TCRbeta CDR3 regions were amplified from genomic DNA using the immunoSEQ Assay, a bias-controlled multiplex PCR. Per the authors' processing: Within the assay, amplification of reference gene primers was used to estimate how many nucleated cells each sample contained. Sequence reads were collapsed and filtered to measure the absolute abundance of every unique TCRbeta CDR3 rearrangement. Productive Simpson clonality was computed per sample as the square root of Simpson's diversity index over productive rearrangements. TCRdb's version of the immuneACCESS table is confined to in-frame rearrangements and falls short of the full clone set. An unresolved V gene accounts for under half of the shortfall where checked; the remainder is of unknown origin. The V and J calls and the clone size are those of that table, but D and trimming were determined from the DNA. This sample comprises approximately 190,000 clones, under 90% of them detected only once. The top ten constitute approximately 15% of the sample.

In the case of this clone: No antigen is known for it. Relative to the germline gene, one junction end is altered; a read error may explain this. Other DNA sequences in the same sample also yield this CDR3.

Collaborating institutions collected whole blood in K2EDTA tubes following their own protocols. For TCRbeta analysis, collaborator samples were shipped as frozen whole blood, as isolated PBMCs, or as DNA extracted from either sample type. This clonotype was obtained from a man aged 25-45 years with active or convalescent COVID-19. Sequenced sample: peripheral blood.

The DNA sequence is given as TGCGCCAGCAGTTCTTTCGCAGGGGGCTGCCAAGAGACCCAGTACTTC. It codes for CASSSFAGGCQETQYF. The chain links TRBV6-2 or TRBV6-3 with TRBJ2-5, and 8 junctional nucleotides match TRBD1. The CDR3 sequence holds 16 residues, the cysteine and phenylalanine included. Only CDR3 DNA is held: 48 bases, read in frame from base 1. CDR1 and CDR2 were assigned from the germline V gene as MNHEY and SVGEGT.